This T cell receptor beta chain stems from a study of shared clonotypes between healthy human individuals (dated by TCRdb to 2020 to 2022). Study-level background: The cohort included a few men and a couple of women between 18 and 49 years of age. For each donor, CD4 naive and CD4 memory were each run on three plates, CD8 naive on two plates, and CD8 memory on one plate. To estimate repertoire size and how much clonotype sharing occurs between individuals, the study deeply sequenced the blood TCR repertoires of 5 or 6 healthy adults. Different laboratories and diverse techniques were used to prepare libraries and sequence TCR repertoires, to increase sequencing depth and limit assay-specific biases. Between about 0.85 and 9.5 billion PBMCs per donor were obtained by leukapheresis.

Using the deep immunoSEQ assay, multiplex PCR amplified TCR CDR3 regions from genomic DNA. Extracted genomic DNA from each cell subset was spread evenly across all wells of several immunoSEQ 96-well plates, with each plate serving as a replicate. For sorted subsets, about 200 ng genomic DNA, equal to tens of thousands of T cell genomes, was loaded into each replicate PCR. Purified libraries were quantified with a Qubit 3.0 fluorometer, sized on a Bioanalyzer 2100, and re-quantified with the KAPA Library Quantification kit. Each immunoSEQ 96-well plate was sequenced on its own single-read 150-cycle Illumina NextSeq 550 flow cell. Under the source paper's analysis protocol: Because only junctional sequences without quality scores were contained in the immunoSEQ output, filtering matching that applied to full-length reads could not be performed. To assign V/J genes and CDR3, sequences were annotated against IMGT germline references using PyIR, a Python wrapper for IgBLAST v1.9. Reads with weak V/J assignments (E-value above 1e-6), missing CDR3, stop codons, out-of-frame junctions, or ambiguous translated residues were removed. V3J clonotypes were defined as sequences sharing an identical inferred V gene, J gene, and CDR3 amino acid sequence. The percentage overlap between two repertoires was calculated by dividing the number of shared unique clonotypes by the size of the smaller repertoire. Richness of each repertoire was evaluated using RTK rarefaction, the Chao1 estimator, and Recon v2.1 estimates of unobserved clonotypes. Generation probabilities for all TCRbeta clonotypes obtained by the gDNA method from four donors were computed using OLGA. The table comes from immuneACCESS by way of TCRdb, which keeps in-frame sequences with V and J called. Part of the clones is missing from these tables; in studies checked, under half for an unresolved V gene and the rest for unknown reasons. The V and J calls and clone size come from that table; D and trimming were worked out from the DNA. The sample has about 2,200,000 clones on record, roughly 91% of them singletons. The ten largest clonotypes hold roughly 1.7% of the sample.

CD8 naive samples consisted of CD45RO-negative cells that were positively selected for CCR7, yielding a CD45RA+CCR7+ population without TemRA cells. The donors were healthy, HIV-negative adults with no recently reported acute infections or vaccinations. Every donor was a Caucasian adult living in Nashville, Tennessee, USA. Blood was obtained by leukapheresis, after which PBMCs were separated by Ficoll-Histopaque density gradient centrifugation and cryopreserved in liquid nitrogen vapor phase. Analytical flow cytometry was used to check the purity and quantity of each magnetically sorted T cell population. Genomic DNA was isolated from each sorted fraction and quantified by UV absorbance on a Nanodrop 2000c. This clone was seen only once. Its antigen has not been determined. There are no base qualities to consult, and no much larger clone falls within one base. Overall study results and their limits: Incomplete sequencing was indicated by rarefaction of sorted-subset datasets, despite the large sequencing depth. About 4.5% of naive CD4, around 3.6% of naive CD8, 2.3% of memory CD4, and around 0.4% of memory CD8 clonotypes were shared across a few donors. Compared with non-shared clonotypes, the clonotypes found in all four sorted-subset donors had higher generation probabilities. Naive subsets generally had larger estimated clonotype richness than memory subsets did. Pairwise subsampling led to the expectation that sequencing depth would affect the degree of clonotype sharing among donors. Sampling was restricted to blood, and TCR repertoires in tissues likely differ from the TCR repertoires found in blood. The genetic and exposure-history diversity represented was limited by the small number of donors.

The specimen sequenced was naive CD8+ T cells from PBMCs. Sample cell subset or site, as interpreted from the label and publication: CD45RA+CCR7+. This sequence was found in a man aged 18 to 30 in good health. Some clones in this sample may be carry-over from other donors' samples.

In nucleotide form, the sequence is TGTGCCAGCAGCTTAGGACAGGCGGAGAGCTCCTACGAGCAGTACTTC. This encodes CASSLGQAESSYEQYF. The sequence is built from TRBV7-9 and TRBJ2-7, and possibly TRBD1, on 6 matching bases. Trimming costs V 1 base and J 0 bases, and their ends lie 13 bases apart. Spanning cysteine to phenylalanine, the CDR3 consists of 16 amino acids. The entry retains the CDR3 DNA only, 48 bases that are in frame from base 1. CDR1 and CDR2 are drawn from the germline V gene (reference sequence): SEHNR, FQNEAQ.